The 4 T cell receptor beta chains in this list originate from one sample, sequenced in a study of read filtering for tumor transcriptome and immune sequencing. The library was built from roughly 400 ng RNA with molecular barcoded adaptors for alpha/delta and beta/gamma chains. A single record per CDR3 protein comes from TCRdb applying MiXCR to the reads. The data contain tens of thousands of distinct CDR3 sequences, 20% of them seen just once; the ten biggest clones take up approximately 18%. Sequencing was performed on a population of CD138-negative cells sorted from bone marrow. The receptors stem from a donor at least 40 years old with multiple myeloma.

J is TRBJ2-3 and V is TRBV7-2; D is possibly TRBD1 (5 bases). The CDR3 consists of 15 residues. From germline, CDR1 is SGHTA and CDR2 FQGNSA. V lost 1 base to trimming and J lost 5 bases, with 13 bases between them. The CDR3 region is CASSLGPQGVDTQYF. The CDR3 DNA follows: TGTGCCAGCAGCTTAGGCCCCCAGGGTGTAGATACGCAGTATTTT. Filled out from reference TRBV7-2 and TRBJ2-3, the complete variable domain reads GAGVSQSPSNKVTEKGKDVELRCDPISGHTALYWYRQSLGQGLEFLIYFQGNSAPDKSGLPSDRFSAERTGGSVSTLTIQRTQQEDSAVYLCASSLGPQGVDTQYFGPGTRLTVL.

This clonotype was observed many times. The chain has TRBV4-1 and TRBJ2-3; TRBD1 might be the D (5 bases). This CDR3 comprises 16 residues. Trimming left V 0 bases short and J 6 bases short, with 16 bases between. Per germline, CDR1 MGHRA and CDR2 YSYEKL. This CDR3 is CASSQDQAGSWDTQYF. For the CDR3, the DNA is TGCGCCAGCAGCCAAGATCAGGCAGGGTCTTGGGATACGCAGTATTTT.

With respect to this clonotype: A much larger clone sits a single nucleotide away, making a read error possible. This chain links TRBV28 with TRBJ2-3, with TRBD2 matching 8 bases. The ends lost 5 bases at V and 0 bases at J; junction bases unmatched: 7. The CDR3 spans 16 residues. The germline V gene encodes CDR1 MDHEN and CDR2 SYDVKM. The CDR3 here is CASSAPGGGSTDTQYF. The CDR3 bases are TGTGCCAGCAGTGCTCCGGGGGGGGGGAGCACAGATACGCAGTATTTT.

This clonotype was detected ten times or more. This chain's CDR3 is CSVDTRLGYGYTF. The CDR3 bases are TGCAGCGTTGATACCCGGCTAGGCTATGGCTACACCTTC. The chain carries TRBV29-1 and TRBJ1-2; D is unclear. V gave up 3 bases and J gave up 4 bases, with 12 bases separating them. The CDR3 has 13 residues. Germline V gene data show CDR1 as SQVTM and CDR2 as ANQGSEA.